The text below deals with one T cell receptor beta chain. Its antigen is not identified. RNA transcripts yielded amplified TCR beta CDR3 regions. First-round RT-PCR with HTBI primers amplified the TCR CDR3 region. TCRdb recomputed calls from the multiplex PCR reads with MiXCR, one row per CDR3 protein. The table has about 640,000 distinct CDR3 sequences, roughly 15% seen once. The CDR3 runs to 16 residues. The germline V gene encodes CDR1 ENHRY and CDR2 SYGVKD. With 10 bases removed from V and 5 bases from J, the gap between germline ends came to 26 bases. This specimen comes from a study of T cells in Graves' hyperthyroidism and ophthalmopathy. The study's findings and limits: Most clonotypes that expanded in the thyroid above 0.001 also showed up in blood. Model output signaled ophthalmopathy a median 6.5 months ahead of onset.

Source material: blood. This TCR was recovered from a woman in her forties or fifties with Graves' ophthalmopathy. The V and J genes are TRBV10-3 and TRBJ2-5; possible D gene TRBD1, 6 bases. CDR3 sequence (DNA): TGTGCCACCAGGGGCCCCGCGGGTGAAAGGGATGAGACCCAGTACTTC. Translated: CATRGPAGERDETQYF.